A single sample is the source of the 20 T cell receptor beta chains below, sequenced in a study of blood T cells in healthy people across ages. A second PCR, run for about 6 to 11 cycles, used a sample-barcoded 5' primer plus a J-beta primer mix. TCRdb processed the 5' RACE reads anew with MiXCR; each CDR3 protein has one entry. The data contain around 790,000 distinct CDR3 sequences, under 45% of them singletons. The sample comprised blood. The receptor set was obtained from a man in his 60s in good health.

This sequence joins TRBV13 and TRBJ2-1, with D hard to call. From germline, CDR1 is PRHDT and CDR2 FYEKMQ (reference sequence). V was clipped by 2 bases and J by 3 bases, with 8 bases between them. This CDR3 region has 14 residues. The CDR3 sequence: CASSLRAYYNEQFF. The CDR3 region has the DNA TGTGCCAGCAGCTTACGAGCTTACTACAATGAGCAGTTCTTC.

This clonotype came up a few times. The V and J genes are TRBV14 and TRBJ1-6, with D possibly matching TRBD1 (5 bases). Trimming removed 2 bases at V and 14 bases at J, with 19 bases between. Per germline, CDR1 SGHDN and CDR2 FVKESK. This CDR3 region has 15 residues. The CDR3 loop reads CASSQSWDDLSTLHF. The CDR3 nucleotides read TGTGCCAGCAGCCAAAGTTGGGACGACCTCTCCACCCTCCACTTT.

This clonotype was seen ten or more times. CDR3 protein: CASSPSRDRDNNEQFF. CDR3 nucleotide sequence: TGTGCCAGCAGCCCCAGCCGAGACAGGGATAACAATGAGCAGTTCTTC. The genes are TRBV13 and TRBJ2-1, with TRBD1 matching 7 bases. Losses at the gene ends were 5 bases for V and 5 bases for J; bases not matched to a gene: 12. The CDR3 is made up of 16 amino acids. CDR1 and CDR2 from the germline V gene are PRHDT and FYEKMQ (reference sequence).

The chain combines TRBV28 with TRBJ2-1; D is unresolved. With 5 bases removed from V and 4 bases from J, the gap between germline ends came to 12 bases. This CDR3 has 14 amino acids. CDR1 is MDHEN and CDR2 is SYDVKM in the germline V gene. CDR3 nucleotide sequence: TGTGCCAGCAGTCCCCGGGCCCTATACAATGAGCAGTTCTTC. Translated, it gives CASSPRALYNEQFF.

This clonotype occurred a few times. CDR3 loop: CSATQGREQYF. The CDR3 DNA is TGCAGTGCCACACAGGGGCGCGAGCAGTACTTC. The chain links TRBV20-1 to TRBJ2-7, with 7 nucleotides matching TRBD1. CDR1 and CDR2 from the germline V gene are DFQATT and SNEGSKA (reference sequence). The CDR3 totals 11 residues. Trimming removed 6 bases from V and 6 bases from J; junction bases left unmatched: 5.

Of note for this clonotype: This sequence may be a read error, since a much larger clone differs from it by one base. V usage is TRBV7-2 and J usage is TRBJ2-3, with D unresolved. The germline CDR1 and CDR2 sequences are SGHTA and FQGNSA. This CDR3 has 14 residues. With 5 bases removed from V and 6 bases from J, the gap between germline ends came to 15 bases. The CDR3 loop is CASSVDGPLDTQYF. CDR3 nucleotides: TGTGCCAGCAGCGTGGACGGGCCGCTTGATACGCAGTATTTT.

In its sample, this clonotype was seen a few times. DNA of the CDR3: TGCGCCAGCAGCCAAGGGGCAGCCCAAAATTCACCCCTCCACTTT. Protein product: CASSQGAAQNSPLHF. This chain uses TRBV4-3 with TRBJ1-6, with D hard to call. V was cut by 1 base and J by 7 bases, with 11 bases left in between. In germline, CDR1 is LGHNA, CDR2 YSLEER. The length of the CDR3 is 15 residues.

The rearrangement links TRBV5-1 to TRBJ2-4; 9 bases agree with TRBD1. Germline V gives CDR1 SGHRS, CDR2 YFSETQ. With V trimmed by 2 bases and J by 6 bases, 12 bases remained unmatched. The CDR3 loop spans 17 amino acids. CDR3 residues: CASSLPGQGLFGNIQYF. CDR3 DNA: TGCGCCAGCAGCTTACCCGGACAGGGGCTCTTCGGAAACATTCAGTACTTC.

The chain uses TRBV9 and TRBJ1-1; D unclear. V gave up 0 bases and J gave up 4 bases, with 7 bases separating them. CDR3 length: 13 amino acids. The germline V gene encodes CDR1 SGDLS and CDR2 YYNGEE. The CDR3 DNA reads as TGTGCCAGCAGCGTAGAGACACGCACTGAAGCTTTCTTT. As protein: CASSVETRTEAFF.

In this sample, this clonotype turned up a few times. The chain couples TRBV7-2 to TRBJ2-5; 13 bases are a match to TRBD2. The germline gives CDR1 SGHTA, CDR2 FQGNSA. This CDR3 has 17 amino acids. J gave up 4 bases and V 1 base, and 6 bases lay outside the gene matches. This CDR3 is CASSLVGTSGARETQYF. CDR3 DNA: TGTGCCAGCAGCTTAGTTGGGACTAGCGGGGCTAGAGAGACCCAGTACTTC.

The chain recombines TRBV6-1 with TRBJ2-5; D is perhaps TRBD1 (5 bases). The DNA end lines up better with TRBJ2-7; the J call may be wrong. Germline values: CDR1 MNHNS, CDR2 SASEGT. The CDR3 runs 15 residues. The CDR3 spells CASRVLDSLSYEQYF. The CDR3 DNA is TGTGCCAGCAGAGTCCTTGACAGTTTGAGCTACGAGCAGTACTTC.

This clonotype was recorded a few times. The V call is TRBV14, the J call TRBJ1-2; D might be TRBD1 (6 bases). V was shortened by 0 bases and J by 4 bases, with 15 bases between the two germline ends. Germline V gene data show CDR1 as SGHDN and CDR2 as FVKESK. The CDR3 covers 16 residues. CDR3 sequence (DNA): TGTGCCAGCAGCCAAGAGGCCAGGGGAGGTAGCTATGGCTACACCTTC. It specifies CASSQEARGGSYGYTF. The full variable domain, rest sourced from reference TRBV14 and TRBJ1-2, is EAGVTQFPSHSVIEKGQTVTLRCDPISGHDNLYWYRRVMGKEIKFLLHFVKESKQDESGMPNNRFLAERTGGTYSTLKVQPAELEDSGVYFCASSQEARGGSYGYTFGSGTRLTVV.

This chain's CDR3 is CASSHQTGGPHEQYF. In DNA form, the CDR3 reads TGCGCCAGCAGTCACCAGACGGGGGGGCCACACGAGCAGTACTTC. V usage is TRBV5-1 and J usage is TRBJ2-5; 8 positions match TRBD2. The J call may be mistaken, given a closer DNA end match to TRBJ2-7. This CDR3 is 15 amino acids long. Germline loops: CDR1 SGHRS, CDR2 YFSETQ.

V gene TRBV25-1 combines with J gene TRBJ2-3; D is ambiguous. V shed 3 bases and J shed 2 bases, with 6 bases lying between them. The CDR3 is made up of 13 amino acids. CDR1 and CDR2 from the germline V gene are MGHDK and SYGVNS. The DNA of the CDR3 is TGTGCCAGCAGTGAGCCTAACACAGATACGCAGTATTTT. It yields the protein CASSEPNTDTQYF.

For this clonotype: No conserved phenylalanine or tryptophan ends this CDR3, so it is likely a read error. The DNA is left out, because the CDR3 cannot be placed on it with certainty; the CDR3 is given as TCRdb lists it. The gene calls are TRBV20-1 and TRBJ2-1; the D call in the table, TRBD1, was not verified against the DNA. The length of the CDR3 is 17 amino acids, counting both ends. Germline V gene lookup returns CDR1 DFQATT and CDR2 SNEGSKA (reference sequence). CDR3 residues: CSARPGTGLREGYTFGS.

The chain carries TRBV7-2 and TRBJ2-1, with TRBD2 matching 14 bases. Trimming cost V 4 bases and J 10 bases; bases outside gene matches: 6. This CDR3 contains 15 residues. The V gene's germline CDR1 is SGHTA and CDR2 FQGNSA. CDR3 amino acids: CASSSGLAGGGEQFF. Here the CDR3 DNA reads TGTGCCAGCAGCTCAGGACTAGCGGGGGGCGGAGAGCAGTTCTTC.

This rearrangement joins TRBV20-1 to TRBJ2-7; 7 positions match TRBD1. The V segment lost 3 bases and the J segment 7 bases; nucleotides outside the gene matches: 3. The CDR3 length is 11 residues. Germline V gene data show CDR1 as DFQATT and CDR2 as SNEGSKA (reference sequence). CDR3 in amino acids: CSARTGFEQYF. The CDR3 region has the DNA TGCAGTGCTAGGACAGGGTTTGAGCAGTACTTC.

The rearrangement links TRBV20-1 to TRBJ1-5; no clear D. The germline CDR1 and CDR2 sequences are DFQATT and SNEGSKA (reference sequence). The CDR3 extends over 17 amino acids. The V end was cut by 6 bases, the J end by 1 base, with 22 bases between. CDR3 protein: CSATHHLEGGSNQPQHF. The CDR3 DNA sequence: TGCAGTGCGACACATCACCTGGAGGGCGGGAGCAATCAGCCCCAGCATTTT.

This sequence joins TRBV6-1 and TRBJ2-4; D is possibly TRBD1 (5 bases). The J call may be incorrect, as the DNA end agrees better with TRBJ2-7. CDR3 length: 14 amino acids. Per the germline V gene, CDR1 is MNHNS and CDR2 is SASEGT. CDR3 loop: CASSEGGKYYEQYF. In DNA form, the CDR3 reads TGTGCCAGCAGTGAAGGGGGCAAATACTACGAGCAGTACTTC.

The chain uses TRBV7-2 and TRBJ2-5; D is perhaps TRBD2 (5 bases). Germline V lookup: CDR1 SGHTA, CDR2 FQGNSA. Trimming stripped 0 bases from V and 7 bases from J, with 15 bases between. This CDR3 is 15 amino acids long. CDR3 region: CASSLAAGLLGTQYF. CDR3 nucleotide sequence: TGTGCCAGCAGCTTAGCGGCGGGCCTCTTAGGGACCCAGTACTTC.